This T cell receptor (beta chain) was captured by sequencing in a study of OX40 agonist ivuxolimab in advanced cancers. The CDR3 totals 13 residues. The germline V gene has CDR1 KGHSH and CDR2 LQKENI. With 4 bases removed from V and 2 bases from J, the gap between germline ends came to 9 bases. Assay used: immunoSEQ multiplex PCR; TCRdb lists only in-frame clones, some missing. The repertoire holds about 74,000 clones, with 80% to 85% as singletons. This TCR derives from an adult with an advanced solid tumor such as melanoma, head and neck, liver or kidney cancer. This chain joins TRBV18 and TRBJ2-7; no clear D gene. The sequences come from CD4+ or CD8+ T cells sorted from blood, collected in a trial of the OX40 agonist ivuxolimab. CDR3 region: CASSLAPAYEQYF. The CDR3 DNA sequence: TGTGCCAGCTCACTAGCTCCGGCCTACGAGCAGTACTTC. The whole variable domain, remainder taken from reference TRBV18 and TRBJ2-7, is NAGVMQNPRHLVRRRGQEARLRCSPMKGHSHVYWYRQLPEEGLKFMVYLQKENIIDESGMPKERFSAEFPKEGPSILRIQQVVRGDSAAYFCASSLAPAYEQYFGPGTRLTVT.